This T cell receptor beta chain was retrieved from a study of blood T cell repertoires in COVID-19. The wider study: Collection of acute and convalescent COVID-19 samples took place in the United States, Italy and Spain.

The repertoire was sequenced with immunoSEQ multiplex PCR; TCRdb's copy has only in-frame clones and lacks some. This table holds about 300,000 clones, 80% to 90% found once. The recovered donors of Cohort 3 showed two negative PCRs, clearance, or symptom resolution. This clone is a singleton in its sample. The source of this sequence is a woman aged 18-30 years who had recovered from COVID-19. The specimen sequenced was PBMCs or T cells enriched from blood (not recorded which).

The CDR3 nucleotides are TGTGCCAGCAACCCGGGACAGGAAAATCAGCCCCAGCATTTT. Protein: CASNPGQENQPQHF. V and J are TRBV7-2 and TRBJ1-5, with 8 bases fitting TRBD1. J was trimmed by 4 bases and V by 7 bases; bases with no gene match: 6. The germline CDR1 and CDR2 sequences are SGHTA and FQGNSA. There are 14 residues in the CDR3.